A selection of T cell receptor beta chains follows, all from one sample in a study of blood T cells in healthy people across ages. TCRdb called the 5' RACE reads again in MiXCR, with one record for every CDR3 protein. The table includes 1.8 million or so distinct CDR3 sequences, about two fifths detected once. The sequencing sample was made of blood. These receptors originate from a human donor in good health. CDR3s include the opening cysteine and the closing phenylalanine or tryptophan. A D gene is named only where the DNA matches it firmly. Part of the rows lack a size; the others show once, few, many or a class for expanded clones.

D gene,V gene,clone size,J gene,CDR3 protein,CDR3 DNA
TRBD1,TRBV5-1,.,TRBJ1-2,CASSLEGGWGCTF,TGCGCCAGCAGCTTGGAAGGGGGCTGGGGCTGCACCTTC
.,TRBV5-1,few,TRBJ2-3,CASSLEGSNADTQYF,TGCGCCAGCAGCTTGGAAGGGAGTAATGCAGATACGCAGTATTTT
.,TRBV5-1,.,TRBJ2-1,CASSSRPEGGNNEQFF,TGCGCCAGCAGCTCCCGCCCAGAGGGTGGGAACAATGAGCAGTTCTTC
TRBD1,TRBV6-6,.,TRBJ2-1,CASSYTDRGYNEQFF,TGTGCCAGCAGTTACACGGACAGGGGGTACAATGAGCAGTTCTTC
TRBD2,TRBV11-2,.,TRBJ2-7,CASNFSGGFYEQYF,TGTGCCAGCAACTTTAGCGGGGGGTTCTACGAGCAGTACTTC
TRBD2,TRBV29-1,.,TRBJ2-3,CSVAGTSGDHTDTQYF,TGCAGCGTAGCCGGGACTAGCGGGGACCACACGGATACGCAGTATTTT
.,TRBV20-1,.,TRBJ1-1,CSAKQMNTEAFF,TGCAGTGCTAAACAGATGAACACTGAAGCTTTCTTT
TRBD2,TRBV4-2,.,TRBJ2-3,CASSQDPAGNADTQYF,TGTGCCAGCAGCCAAGATCCAGCGGGGAACGCAGATACGCAGTATTTT
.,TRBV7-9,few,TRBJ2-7,CASSLDLWAYEQYF,TGTGCCAGCAGCTTAGACTTATGGGCCTACGAGCAGTACTTC
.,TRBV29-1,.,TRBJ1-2,CSVSRERDYGYTF,TGCAGCGTTAGCAGGGAAAGGGACTATGGCTACACCTTC
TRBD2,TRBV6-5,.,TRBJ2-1,CASSRGGADPNEQFF,TGTGCCAGCAGTCGCGGGGGGGCTGATCCCAATGAGCAGTTCTTC
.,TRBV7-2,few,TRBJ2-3,CASSSLGADTQYF,TGTGCCAGCAGTAGTTTGGGGGCAGATACGCAGTATTTT
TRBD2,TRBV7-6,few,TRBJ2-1,CASSLDIAGSSYNEQFF,TGTGCCAGCAGCTTAGATATAGCGGGAAGCTCCTACAATGAGCAGTTCTTC
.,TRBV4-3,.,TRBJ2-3,CASSQASTADAQYF,TGCGCCAGCAGCCAAGCGTCGACAGCAGATGCGCAGTATTTT
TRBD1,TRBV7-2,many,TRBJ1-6,CASSSGQGNSPLHF,TGTGCCAGCAGCTCCGGACAGGGCAATTCACCCCTCCACTTT
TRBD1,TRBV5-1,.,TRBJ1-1,CASSLGTGDQAFF,TGCGCCAGCAGCTTGGGGACAGGGGATCAAGCTTTCTTT
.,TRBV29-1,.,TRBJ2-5,CSVDPPGVETQYF,TGCAGCGTTGACCCCCCAGGAGTGGAGACCCAGTACTTC
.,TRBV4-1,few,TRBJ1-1,CASSQAFLNTEAFF,TGCGCCAGCAGCCAAGCATTCCTGAACACTGAAGCTTTCTTT
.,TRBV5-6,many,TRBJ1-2,CASSLGQLNYGYTF,TGTGCCAGCAGCTTGGGACAGCTTAACTATGGCTACACCTTC
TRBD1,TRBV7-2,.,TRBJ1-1,CASSVQGQGTEAFF,TGTGCCAGCAGCGTACAGGGGCAGGGCACTGAAGCTTTCTTT
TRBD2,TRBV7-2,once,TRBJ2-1,CASSLDRGGQQTQFF,TGTGCCAGCAGCTTAGATCGGGGGGGGCAGCAGACCCAGTTCTTC
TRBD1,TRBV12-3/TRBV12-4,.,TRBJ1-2,CASSLSGSVEGGLAEINYGYTF,TGTGCCAGCAGTTTATCGGGGAGTGTCGAAGGGGGCCTCGCAGAGATCAACTATGGCTACACCTTC
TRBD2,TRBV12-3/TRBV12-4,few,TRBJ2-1,CASTRRTSGGNEQFF,TGTGCCAGCACCCGAAGGACTAGCGGGGGCAATGAGCAGTTCTTC
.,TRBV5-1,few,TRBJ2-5,CASSLWQGGAETQYF,TGCGCCAGCAGCTTGTGGCAGGGCGGTGCGGAGACCCAGTACTTC
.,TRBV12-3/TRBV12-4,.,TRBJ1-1,CASTQGGVLTEAFF,TGTGCCAGCACCCAAGGCGGGGTTCTAACTGAAGCTTTCTTT
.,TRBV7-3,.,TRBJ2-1,CASSLEVWQGLETQFF,TGTGCCAGCAGCTTAGAGGTTTGGCAGGGGTTGGAGACCCAGTTCTTC
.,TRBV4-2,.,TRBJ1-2,CASSQDHQGTYGYTF,TGTGCCAGCAGCCAAGACCATCAGGGGACCTATGGCTACACCTTC
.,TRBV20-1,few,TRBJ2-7,CSAREGGQFYEQYF,TGCAGTGCTAGAGAGGGGGGACAGTTCTACGAGCAGTACTTC
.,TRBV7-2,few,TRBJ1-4,CASSEDRQWNEKLFF,TGTGCCAGCAGTGAAGACAGACAGTGGAATGAAAAACTGTTTTTT
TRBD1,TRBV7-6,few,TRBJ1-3,CASSSDGQGSGNTIYF,TGTGCCAGCAGCTCAGATGGACAGGGCTCTGGAAACACCATATATTTT
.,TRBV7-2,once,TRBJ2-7,CASSLKIRDYEQYF,TGTGCCAGCAGCTTAAAAATCAGGGACTACGAGCAGTACTTC
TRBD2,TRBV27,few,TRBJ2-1,CASSFSGLANKGSYNEQFF,TGTGCCAGCAGTTTTAGCGGACTAGCAAATAAGGGGTCCTACAATGAGCAGTTCTTC
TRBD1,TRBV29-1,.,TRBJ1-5,CSVGTGFGQPQHF,TGCAGCGTCGGGACAGGGTTTGGTCAGCCCCAGCATTTT
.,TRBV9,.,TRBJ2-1,CASSVAPGVEEQFF,TGTGCCAGCAGCGTAGCTCCAGGGGTCGAGGAGCAGTTCTTC
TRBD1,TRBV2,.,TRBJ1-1,CASSERDRLDTEAFF,TGTGCTAGCAGTGAAAGGGACAGACTAGACACTGAAGCTTTCTTT
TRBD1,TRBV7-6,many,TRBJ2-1,CASSRKIRDRVYNEQFF,TGTGCCAGCAGCCGAAAGATCCGGGACAGGGTCTACAATGAGCAGTTCTTC
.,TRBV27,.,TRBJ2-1,CASGAGMGYNEQFF,TGTGCCAGCGGCGCAGGGATGGGGTATAATGAGCAGTTCTTC
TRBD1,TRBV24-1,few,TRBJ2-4,CATQGQGANIQYF,TGTGCCACCCAGGGACAGGGGGCGAACATTCAGTACTTC
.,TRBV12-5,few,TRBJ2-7,CASGLGMIYEQYF,TGTGCTAGTGGTTTGGGGATGATCTACGAGCAGTACTTC
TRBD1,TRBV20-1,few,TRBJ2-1,CSARDPQGAGNEQFF,TGCAGTGCTAGAGATCCTCAGGGGGCTGGCAATGAGCAGTTCTTC
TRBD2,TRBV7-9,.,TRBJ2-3,CASTPRRRGASTDTQYF,TGTGCCAGCACCCCCCGTCGGCGGGGGGCTAGCACAGATACGCAGTATTTT
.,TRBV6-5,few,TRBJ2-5,CASSYSFRGQETQYF,TGTGCCAGCAGTTACTCGTTCAGGGGACAAGAGACCCAGTACTTC
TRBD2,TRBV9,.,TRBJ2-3,CASSAAASGVYSTDTQYF,TGTGCCAGCAGCGCTGCGGCTAGCGGGGTTTATAGCACAGATACGCAGTATTTT
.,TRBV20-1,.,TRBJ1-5,CSARGKGNRPQHF,TGCAGTGCTAGGGGGAAGGGCAATCGGCCCCAGCATTTT
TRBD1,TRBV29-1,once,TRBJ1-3,CSVSQGAAGNTIYF,TGCAGCGTTTCACAGGGGGCAGCTGGAAACACCATATATTTT
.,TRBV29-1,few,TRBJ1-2,CSVEDEYIYGYTF,TGCAGCGTTGAAGATGAATACATCTATGGCTACACCTTC
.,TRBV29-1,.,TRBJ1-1,CSVEVLQGIAFF,TGCAGCGTTGAAGTCTTACAGGGCATCGCTTTCTTT
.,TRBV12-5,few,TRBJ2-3,CASGLPRLGRGTDTQYF,TGTGCTAGTGGTTTGCCCCGGTTGGGGAGAGGCACAGATACGCAGTATTTT
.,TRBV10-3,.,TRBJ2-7,CAISEVNEQYF,TGTGCCATCAGTGAAGTGAACGAGCAGTACTTC
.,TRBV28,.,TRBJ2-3,CASTPVRGRTDTQYF,TGTGCCAGCACCCCCGTCAGGGGGAGGACAGATACGCAGTATTTT
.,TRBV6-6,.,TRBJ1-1,CASTFHWAQKGNTEAFF,TGTGCCAGCACCTTCCACTGGGCCCAAAAAGGGAACACTGAAGCTTTCTTT
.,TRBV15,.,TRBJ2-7,CATSRDSKGAYEQYF,TGTGCCACCAGCAGAGATTCGAAGGGAGCCTACGAGCAGTACTTC